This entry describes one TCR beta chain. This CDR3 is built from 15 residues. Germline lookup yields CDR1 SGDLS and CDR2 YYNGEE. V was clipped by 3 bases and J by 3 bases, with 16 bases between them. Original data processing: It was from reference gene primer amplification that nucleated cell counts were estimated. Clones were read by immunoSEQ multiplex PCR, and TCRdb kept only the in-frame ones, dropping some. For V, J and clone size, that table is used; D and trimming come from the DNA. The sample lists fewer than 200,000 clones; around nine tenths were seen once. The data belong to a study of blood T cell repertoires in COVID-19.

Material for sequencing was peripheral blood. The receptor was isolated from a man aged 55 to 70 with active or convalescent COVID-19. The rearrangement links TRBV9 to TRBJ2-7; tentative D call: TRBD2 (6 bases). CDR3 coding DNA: TGTGCCAGCAGCGCCACATTGGGGGGAATCTACGAGCAGTACTTC. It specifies CASSATLGGIYEQYF.